A single sample is the source of the 4 T cell receptor delta chains below, sequenced in a study of γδ T cells in repeated Plasmodium falciparum infection. Vgamma9/Vdelta2+ and Vdelta2-negative gammadelta T cells were flow-sorted from PBMC for bulk sequencing. TCRdb repeated clone calling on the multiplex PCR reads with CATT. The sample holds 50,000 to 60,000 delta-chain clones, roughly 2% seen once. The specimen sequenced was gamma-delta T cells from blood. The receptor source for this set is a pool of human donors (malaria-infected and uninfected, not separated).

Only a few counts were recorded for this clone. The protein TCRdb lists belongs to a much larger clone and differs from this DNA's translation at residue 6, which points to a read error; the protein shown is made from the DNA. The chain employs TRDV1 and TRDJ1; D perhaps matches TRDD2 (6 bases). Here the J gene was assigned by germline matching of the DNA, as TCRdb has none. The CDR3 consists of 21 residues. Germline lookup yields CDR1 TSWWSYY and CDR2 QGS. The germline V and J ends were trimmed by 2 bases and 5 bases, with 33 bases remaining between them. CDR3 DNA: TGTGCTCTTGGGGAAAGAGTCCCCTACTTCCTTCTTGGACCCTCGGGGGATAAACTCATCTTT. This gives the protein CALGERVPYFLLGPSGDKLIF.

On this clone itself: Given a far larger clone just one base away, this is likely a sequencing read error. Other DNA sequences in this sample translate to the same CDR3. The chain carries TRDV3 and TRDJ1; 7 bases agree with TRDD3. In the absence of a J gene in TCRdb, the DNA was matched to germline to assign it here. Trimming took 4 bases from V and 8 from J; bases not matched to a gene: 16. This CDR3 is built from 14 residues. In germline, CDR1 is TVYSNPD, CDR2 GDNSRS (reference sequence). The CDR3: CASYYWGIGPKLIF. The CDR3 DNA follows: TGTGCCTCCTATTACTGGGGCATAGGGCCAAAACTCATCTTT.

This clone turned up a few times. TCRdb's entry gives the protein of a much larger clone, which mismatches this DNA's translation at residue 7, likely from a read error; the protein reported here is translated from the DNA. The rearrangement joins TRDV3 to TRDJ3; 11 bases line up with TRDD3. The J gene, left out of TCRdb, was set here by checking the DNA against germline. CDR3 length: 29 residues. V trimming: 3 bases; J trimming: 2 bases; junction bases outside the gene matches: 42. Germline CDR1 and CDR2: TVYSNPD and GDNSRS (reference sequence). CDR3 nucleotide sequence: TGTGCCTTCCCCGTGCCTCCCTACCCCAGATCCGCCAATTACTGGGGGATAATCGTCGGGGCCTGGGACACCCGACAGATGTTTTTC. Protein: CAFPVPPYPRSANYWGIIVGAWDTRQMFF.

Comment on this clone: This probably arose from a read error, given a far larger clone one base away. This chain connects TRDV2 to TRDJ1, with D perhaps TRDD3 (5 bases). TCRdb is silent on the J gene; assignment here came from matching the DNA to germline. The V gene's germline CDR1 is GEAIGNYY and CDR2 EKD. Trimming shortened V by 1 base and J by 1 base, and 12 bases separated the two germline ends. The CDR3 consists of 15 residues. The DNA of the CDR3 is TGTGCCTGTGACACGCTAGGGATGAGCACCGATAAACTCATCTTT. Translating gives CACDTLGMSTDKLIF.